This T cell receptor (beta chain) was identified during a study of identical twins. At least ten counts were recorded for this clonotype. MiXCR, applied by TCRdb to the 5' RACE reads, yields one record per CDR3 protein. The table includes about 570,000 distinct CDR3 sequences, approximately 10% detected once. This CDR3 spans 14 amino acids. CDR1 and CDR2 (germline): SGHTA, FQGNSA. Trimming removed 3 bases from V and 2 bases from J, with 11 bases in between. In addition, the sample was reused for a study of yellow fever vaccine responses in identical twins.

The specimen was PBMCs. The rearrangement joins TRBV7-2 to TRBJ2-7, with D uncertain. This TCR was recovered from a woman aged 18-30 years in good health. CDR3 loop: CASSFPRTPYEQYF. CDR3 DNA: TGTGCCAGCAGCTTCCCGCGGACCCCCTACGAGCAGTACTTC.